The 4 T cell receptor beta chains reported below all come from one sample, sequenced in a study of regulatory T cells in long-lasting Graves disease. Regarding time point: persistent/refractory GD, antithyroid drugs over 5 years with positive TRAb. There was RNA extracted from PBMCs, and the TCR library was made from it. iRepertoire HTBI primers and Arm-PCR of CDR3 regions built TCR beta libraries. TCRdb processed the multiplex PCR reads anew with MiXCR; each CDR3 protein has one entry. In the table there are a few hundred thousand distinct CDR3 sequences, about 20% of which are singletons. The material was peripheral blood mononuclear cells (PBMCs), obtained when the disease was refractory, from a patient treated with antithyroid drugs. The receptors originated from a female donor with Graves disease.

The J gene is TRBJ2-2, the V gene TRBV28, with D unresolved. Trimming pared 2 bases from V and 0 bases from J, leaving 7 bases between. The CDR3 extends over 15 amino acids. CDR1 and CDR2 (germline): MDHEN, SYDVKM. In nucleotides, the CDR3 is TGTGCCAGCAGTTTAAGACGGGCGAACACCGGGGAGCTGTTTTTT. Translated, it gives CASSLRRANTGELFF.

The chain links TRBV20-1 to TRBJ1-6; possibly TRBD1 for D (6 bases). CDR1 and CDR2 (germline): DFQATT, SNEGSKA (reference sequence). This CDR3 comprises 18 residues. Between the trimmed V and J ends, which lost 0 bases and 5 bases, there was a span of 20 bases. The DNA for the CDR3 is TGCAGTGCTAGAGATAGGTGGACAGAGTATCGCCATAATTCACCCCTCCACTTT. Its translation is CSARDRWTEYRHNSPLHF.

This chain uses TRBV9 with TRBJ2-1, with a tentative D call TRBD2 (5 bases). The CDR3 loop spans 14 amino acids. Germline V gene sequence: CDR1 SGDLS, CDR2 YYNGEE. Trimming removed 3 bases from V and 4 bases from J, with 11 bases in between. CDR3 protein: CASSGDTSYNEQFF. CDR3 sequence (DNA): TGTGCCAGCAGCGGCGATACTAGTTACAATGAGCAGTTCTTC. The full variable domain, rest sourced from reference TRBV9 and TRBJ2-1, is DSGVTQTPKHLITATGQRVTLRCSPRSGDLSVYWYQQSLDQGLQFLIQYYNGEERAKGNILERFSAQQFPDLHSELNLSSLELGDSALYFCASSGDTSYNEQFFGPGTRLTVL.

Comment on this clonotype: This may arise from a read error, as a much more abundant clone is one base away. J is TRBJ1-1 and V is TRBV5-1; no firm D call. Germline lookup yields CDR1 SGHRS and CDR2 YFSETQ. This CDR3 is 16 amino acids long. CDR3 loop: CASSTGLRRMNTETFF. The CDR3 DNA follows: TGCGCCAGCAGCACCGGACTGCGCCGCATGAACACTGAAACTTTCTTT.